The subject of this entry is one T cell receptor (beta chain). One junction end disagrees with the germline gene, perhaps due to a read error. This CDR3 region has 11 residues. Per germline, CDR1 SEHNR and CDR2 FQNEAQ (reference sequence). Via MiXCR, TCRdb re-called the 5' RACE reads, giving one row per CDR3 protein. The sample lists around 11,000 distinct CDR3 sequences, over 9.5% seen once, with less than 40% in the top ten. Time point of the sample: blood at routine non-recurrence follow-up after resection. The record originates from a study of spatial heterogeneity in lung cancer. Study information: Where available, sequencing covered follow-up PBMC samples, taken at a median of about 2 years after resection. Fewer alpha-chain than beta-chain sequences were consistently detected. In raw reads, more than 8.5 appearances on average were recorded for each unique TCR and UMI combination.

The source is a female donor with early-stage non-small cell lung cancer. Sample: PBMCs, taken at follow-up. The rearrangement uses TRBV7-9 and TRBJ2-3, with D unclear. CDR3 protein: CASSLGDAQYF. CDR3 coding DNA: TGTGCCAGCAGCTTAGGAGATGCGCAGTATTTT. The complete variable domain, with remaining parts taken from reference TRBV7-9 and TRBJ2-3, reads DTGVSQNPRHKITKRGQNVTFRCDPISEHNRLYWYRQTLGQGPEFLTYFQNEAQLEKSRLLSDRFSAERPKGSFSTLEIQRTEQGDSAMYLCASSLGDAQYFGPGTRLTVL.